This record covers a single T cell receptor beta chain. What it binds is unknown. The whole isolated RNA underwent reverse transcription, so sequencing captured expressed TCRB transcripts. TCRdb's table, derived via immunoSEQ multiplex PCR, lists solely in-frame clones and lacks some. In the table there are about 180,000 clones, under 9.5% of which are singletons. The data stem from a study of beta chain features in type 1 diabetes. On the study more broadly: On cell yields, gender and age, patients and healthy donors were similar. Regarding the study as a whole: Type 1 diabetes patients showed a moderate but significant shortening of TCRB CDR3s in all four CD4+ subsets. Reads derived from cDNA could over-represent cells showing high TCR expression.

The sample comprised central memory CD4+ T cells from blood. This receptor was obtained from a man younger than 35 with type 1 diabetes.

CDR3 coding DNA: TGCGCCAGCAGTCAACGTTCACATAAAGACAGGGAAACTCTCTCTGGGGCCAACGTCCTGACTTTC. Amino acid sequence: CASSQRSHKDRETLSGANVLTF. V and J are TRBV23-1 and TRBJ2-6; 7 bases map to TRBD1. TRBV23-1 is an ORF; its function is uncertain. The CDR3 has 22 amino acids. V trimming: 2 bases; J trimming: 0 bases; junction bases outside the gene matches: 19.